Below, 7 T cell receptor beta chains from the same sample are listed, as sequenced in a study of identical twins. TCRdb processed the 5' RACE reads anew with MiXCR; each CDR3 protein has one entry. This table has hundreds of thousands of distinct CDR3 sequences, approximately 13% appearing once. These data were also reused for a study on yellow fever vaccine responses in identical twins.

Sequences were obtained from PBMCs. The receptor source for this set is a woman aged 18 to 35 in good health.

The table lists this clonotype with many counts. J is TRBJ1-1 and V is TRBV24-1; D is unresolved. The germline CDR1 and CDR2 sequences are KGHDR and SFDVKD. V was trimmed by 5 bases and J by 1 base, leaving 10 bases between them. The CDR3 length is 14 residues. CDR3: CATSAPGKNTEAFF. CDR3 in DNA: TGTGCCACCAGTGCCCCGGGGAAGAACACTGAAGCTTTCTTT.

The gene calls are TRBV3-1 and TRBJ2-7; TRBD2 matches at 12 bases. CDR1 LGHDT and CDR2 YNNKEL come from the germline V gene (reference sequence). V shed 1 base and J 6 bases; nucleotides not matched to a gene: 7. This CDR3 contains 16 residues. The CDR3 region has the DNA TGTGCCAGCAGCCAAGCTCGACTAGCGGGAGAGGGCGAGCAGTACTTC. It codes for CASSQARLAGEGEQYF.

The genes are TRBV20-1 and TRBJ2-3; 7 bases line up with TRBD2. The CDR3 totals 15 residues. Germline V gene data show CDR1 as DFQATT and CDR2 as SNEGSKA (reference sequence). Trimming removed 6 bases from V and 1 base from J; junction bases left unmatched: 10. The CDR3 nucleotides are TGCAGTGCATTAGGGAGGGCTCGGGGCACAGATACGCAGTATTTT. This sequence encodes CSALGRARGTDTQYF.

This clonotype appeared many times. The CDR3 here is CASSLMSGGARETQYF. Written as DNA, the CDR3 is TGTGCCAGCAGCTTGATGAGCGGGGGGGCCCGGGAGACCCAGTACTTC. The chain employs TRBV5-6 and TRBJ2-5; 10 bases are shared with TRBD2. V shed 1 base and J 5 bases; nucleotides not matched to a gene: 8. The CDR3 is made up of 16 amino acids. CDR1 SGHDT and CDR2 YYEEEE come from the germline V gene.

Only a few counts were recorded for this clonotype. The CDR3 region has the DNA TGTGCCAGCAGCTACGGGCCGGGGGGGGCTGGAGAGACCCAGTACTTC. This encodes CASSYGPGGAGETQYF. J is TRBJ2-5 and V is TRBV9; TRBD2 agrees at 8 bases. This CDR3 spans 16 amino acids. The J segment lost 4 bases and the V segment lost 4 bases, leaving 12 bases of the junction unmatched. Per the germline V gene, CDR1 is SGDLS and CDR2 is YYNGEE.

V is TRBV20-1 and J is TRBJ2-5; D assignment may be TRBD1 or TRBD2 (5 bases each). V gave up 5 bases and J gave up 5 bases, with 12 bases separating them. The CDR3 has 12 residues. Germline values: CDR1 DFQATT, CDR2 SNEGSKA (reference sequence). The DNA for the CDR3 is TGCAGTGCTCCCGCCAGGGAGGAGACCCAGTACTTC. This sequence encodes CSAPAREETQYF.

This clonotype has at least ten counts. The chain recombines TRBV12-3 or TRBV12-4 with TRBJ1-1; TRBD1 might be the D (5 bases). The CDR3 covers 14 residues. Trimming pared 5 bases from V and 0 bases from J, leaving 10 bases between. The DNA for the CDR3 is TGTGCCAGCAGTCCGAGGGGAGTGAACACTGAAGCTTTCTTT. Protein sequence: CASSPRGVNTEAFF.